The TCR beta chain under discussion was sequenced for a study of monozygotic twins with inflammatory bowel disease. Findings of the study overall: Those with IBD had lower TCRbeta diversity (inverse Simpson) than their healthy co-twins did.

Researchers used template switching to add UMIs featuring a 6-nucleotide sample barcode. For each CDR3 protein, TCRdb gives one entry from its re-call of the 5' RACE reads, without DNA. Its table records approximately 110,000 distinct CDR3 sequences. Regarding this clonotype: As yet, its antigen is unknown.

The CDR3 runs 16 residues. The sequence derives from a human donor with ulcerative colitis or Crohn's disease, or a healthy co-twin of an affected twin (not recorded which). The sequenced material came from blood. The chain employs TRBV12-3 or TRBV12-4 and TRBJ2-7; the D call from TCRdb, TRBD1, cannot be confirmed without DNA. This CDR3 is CASSLVVGGPSYEQYF.